Reported below is one T cell receptor beta chain. These data are taken from a study of CD8+ T cells in alopecia areata. Extracted RNA was reverse transcribed into cDNA, the sequencing template. Using immunoSEQ multiplex PCR, the repertoire was profiled, and TCRdb retains in-frame clones only, with some absent. The repertoire holds roughly 120,000 clones, with roughly 68% as singletons. Trimming left V 0 bases short and J 9 bases short, with 4 bases between. The CDR3 spans 12 residues. Germline CDR1 and CDR2: SGHRS and YFSETQ. Sequenced material: CD4+ T cells sorted from blood. This sequence originates from a human donor in good health. The rearrangement joins TRBV5-1 to TRBJ1-6; D is undetermined. For the CDR3, the DNA is TGCGCCAGCAGCTTGGAAACTTCACCCCTCCACTTT. Its translation is CASSLETSPLHF.